Each of the 3 T cell receptor beta chains below was sequenced from the same sample in a study of cytomegalovirus exposure and HLA in healthy donors. Sequencing was performed with immunoSEQ multiplex PCR; in TCRdb, only in-frame clones are kept and a portion is missing. The data hold around 140,000 clones, with about 87% observed a single time. Sequences were obtained from PBMCs. These TCRs come from a man in his late teens or twenties in good health and CMV-seropositive.

V gene TRBV5-1 combines with J gene TRBJ2-5; 8 nucleotides line up with TRBD1. After removal of 3 bases from V and 5 bases from J, the junction contained 6 bases not matched to a gene. The CDR3 consists of 14 residues. The germline gives CDR1 SGHRS, CDR2 YFSETQ. In DNA form, the CDR3 reads TGCGCCAGCAGCTCGAAGGACAGGGATGAGACCCAGTACTTC. Translating it yields CASSSKDRDETQYF.

CDR3 sequence (DNA): TGTGCCAGTCGACAGGGTATGGGAATGGGGTACAATGAGCAGTTCTTC. It codes for CASRQGMGMGYNEQFF. The chain combines TRBV7-8 with TRBJ2-1; 7 bases are a match to TRBD1. J was trimmed by 4 bases and V by 9 bases; bases with no gene match: 15. The germline V gene has CDR1 SGHVS and CDR2 FQNEAQ. CDR3 length equals 16 residues.

The V call is TRBV5-1, the J call TRBJ2-1, with 9 bases identical to TRBD1. V shed 5 bases and J 12 bases; nucleotides not matched to a gene: 15. This CDR3 spans 15 amino acids. CDR1 and CDR2 (germline): SGHRS, YFSETQ. The CDR3 sequence is CASSSGTGMAYSQFF. The CDR3 coding sequence is TGCGCCAGCAGTTCCGGGACAGGGATGGCTTACTCGCAGTTCTTC.